What follows describes a single T cell receptor beta chain. The target antigen is unknown. There are 14 residues in the CDR3. The record originates from a study of T cell responses to AZD1222 COVID-19 vaccine. Whole-study findings and limits: Sampled repertoires all dated from after the peak T cell response.

Data came from immunoSEQ multiplex PCR; TCRdb stores just in-frame clones and leaves some out. In the table there are some 170,000 clones, around 94% of which are singletons. This TCR derives from an adult in good health. The rearrangement uses TRBV21-1 and TRBJ1-5. TRBV21-1 is noted as a pseudogene. Material: peripheral blood, obtained on day 0 of AZD1222 vaccination. CDR3 protein: CASTIGGRRRPQHF. The CDR3 DNA reads as TGTGCCAGCACCATTGGGGGACGGCGTCGGCCCCAGCATTTT.